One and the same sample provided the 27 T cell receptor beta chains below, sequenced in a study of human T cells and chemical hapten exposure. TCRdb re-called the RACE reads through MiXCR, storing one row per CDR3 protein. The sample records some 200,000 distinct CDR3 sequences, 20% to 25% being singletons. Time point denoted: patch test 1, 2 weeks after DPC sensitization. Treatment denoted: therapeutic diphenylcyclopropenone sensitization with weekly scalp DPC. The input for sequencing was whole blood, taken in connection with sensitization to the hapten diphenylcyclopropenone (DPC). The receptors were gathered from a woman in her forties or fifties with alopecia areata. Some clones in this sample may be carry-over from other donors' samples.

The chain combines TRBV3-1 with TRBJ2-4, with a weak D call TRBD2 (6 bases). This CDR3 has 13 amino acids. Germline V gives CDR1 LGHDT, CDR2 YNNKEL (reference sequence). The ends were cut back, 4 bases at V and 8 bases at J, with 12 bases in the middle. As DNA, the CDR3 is TGTGCCAGCAGCCTAACCACGGGGGACATTCAGTACTTC. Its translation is CASSLTTGDIQYF. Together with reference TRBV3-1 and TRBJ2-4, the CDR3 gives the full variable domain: DTAVSQTPKYLVTQMGNDKSIKCEQNLGHDTMYWYKQDSKKFLKIMFSYNNKELIINETVPNRFSPKSPDKAHLNLHINSLELGDSAVYFCASSLTTGDIQYFGAGTRLSVL.

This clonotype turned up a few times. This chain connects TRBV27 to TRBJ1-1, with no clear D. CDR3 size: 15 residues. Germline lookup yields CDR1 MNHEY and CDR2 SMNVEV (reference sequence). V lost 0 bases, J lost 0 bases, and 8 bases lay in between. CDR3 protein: CASSLSMGMNTEAFF. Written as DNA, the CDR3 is TGTGCCAGCAGTTTATCGATGGGGATGAACACTGAAGCTTTCTTT.

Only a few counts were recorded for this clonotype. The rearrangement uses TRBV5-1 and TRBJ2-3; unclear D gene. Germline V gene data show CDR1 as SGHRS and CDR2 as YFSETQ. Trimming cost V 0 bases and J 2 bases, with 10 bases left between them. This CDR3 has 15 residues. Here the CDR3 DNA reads TGCGCCAGCAGCTTGGAGTCGGGTCCCACAGATACGCAGTATTTT. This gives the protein CASSLESGPTDTQYF.

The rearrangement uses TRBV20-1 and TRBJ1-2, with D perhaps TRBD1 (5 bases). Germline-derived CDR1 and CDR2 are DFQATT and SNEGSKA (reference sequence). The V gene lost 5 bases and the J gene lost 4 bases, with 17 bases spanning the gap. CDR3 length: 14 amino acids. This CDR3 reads CSADTGEFGYGYTF. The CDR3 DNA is TGCAGTGCTGATACGGGGGAGTTCGGCTATGGCTACACCTTC.

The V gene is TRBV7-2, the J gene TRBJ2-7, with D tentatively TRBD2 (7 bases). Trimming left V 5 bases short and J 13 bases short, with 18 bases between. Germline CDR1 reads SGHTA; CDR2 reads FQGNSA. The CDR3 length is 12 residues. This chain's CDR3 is CASSLGGGTTYF. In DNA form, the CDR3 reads TGTGCCAGCAGCCTAGGGGGGGGGACTACCTACTTC.

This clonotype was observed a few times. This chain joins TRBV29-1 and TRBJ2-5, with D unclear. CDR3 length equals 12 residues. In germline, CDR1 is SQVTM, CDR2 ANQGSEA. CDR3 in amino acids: CTITDGQETQYF. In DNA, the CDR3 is TGCACCATAACGGATGGTCAAGAGACCCAGTACTTC.

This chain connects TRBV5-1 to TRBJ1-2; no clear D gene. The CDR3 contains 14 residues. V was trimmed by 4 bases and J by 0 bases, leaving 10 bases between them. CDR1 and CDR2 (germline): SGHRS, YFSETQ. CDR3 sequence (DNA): TGCGCCAGCAGCGGAGGAATACCTAACTATGGCTACACCTTC. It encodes CASSGGIPNYGYTF. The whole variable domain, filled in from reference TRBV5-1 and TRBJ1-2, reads KAGVTQTPRYLIKTRGQQVTLSCSPISGHRSVSWYQQTPGQGLQFLFEYFSETQRNKGNFPGRFSGRQFSNSRSEMNVSTLELGDSALYLCASSGGIPNYGYTFGSGTRLTVV.

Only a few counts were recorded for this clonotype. CDR3 sequence: CASSPGVEAGADTQYF. Here the CDR3 DNA reads TGTGCCAGCTCACCAGGGGTTGAAGCGGGGGCAGATACGCAGTATTTT. The chain has TRBV18 and TRBJ2-3, with 8 bases matching TRBD2. The CDR3 runs 16 residues. Germline values: CDR1 KGHSH, CDR2 LQKENI. The V gene end was trimmed by 2 bases and the J gene end by 4 bases; junction bases not matched to a gene: 8.

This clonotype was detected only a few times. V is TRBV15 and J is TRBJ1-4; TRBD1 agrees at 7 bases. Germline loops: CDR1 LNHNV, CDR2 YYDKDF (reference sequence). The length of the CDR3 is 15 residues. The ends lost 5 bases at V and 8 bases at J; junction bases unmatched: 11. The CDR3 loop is CATSRTGVDSEKLFF. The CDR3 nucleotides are TGTGCCACCAGCCGCACAGGGGTCGATAGCGAAAAACTGTTTTTT.

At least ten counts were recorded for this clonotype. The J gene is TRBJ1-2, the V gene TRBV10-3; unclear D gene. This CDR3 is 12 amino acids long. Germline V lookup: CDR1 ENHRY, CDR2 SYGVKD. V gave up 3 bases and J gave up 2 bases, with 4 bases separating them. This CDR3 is CAISEGNYGYTF. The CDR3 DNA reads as TGTGCCATCAGTGAAGGGAACTATGGCTACACCTTC.

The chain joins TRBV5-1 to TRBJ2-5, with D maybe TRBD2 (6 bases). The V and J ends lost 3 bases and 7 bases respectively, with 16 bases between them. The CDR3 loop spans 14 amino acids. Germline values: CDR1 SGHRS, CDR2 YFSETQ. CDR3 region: CASSSLGGIGTQYF. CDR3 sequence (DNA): TGCGCCAGCAGCTCCCTTGGCGGGATAGGGACCCAGTACTTC.

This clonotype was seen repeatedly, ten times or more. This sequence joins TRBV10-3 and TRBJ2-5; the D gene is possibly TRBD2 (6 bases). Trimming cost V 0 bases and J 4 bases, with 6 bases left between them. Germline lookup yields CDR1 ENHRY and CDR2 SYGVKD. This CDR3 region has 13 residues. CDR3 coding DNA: TGTGCCATCAGTGAGTCGGGGGGAGAGACCCAGTACTTC. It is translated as CAISESGGETQYF.

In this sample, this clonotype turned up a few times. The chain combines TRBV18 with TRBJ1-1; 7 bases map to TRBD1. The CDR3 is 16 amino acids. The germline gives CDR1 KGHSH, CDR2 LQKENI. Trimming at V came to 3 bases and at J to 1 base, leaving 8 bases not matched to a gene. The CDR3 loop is CASSPLTGARNTEAFF. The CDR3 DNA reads TGTGCCAGCTCACCGCTAACAGGGGCCAGGAACACTGAAGCTTTCTTT.

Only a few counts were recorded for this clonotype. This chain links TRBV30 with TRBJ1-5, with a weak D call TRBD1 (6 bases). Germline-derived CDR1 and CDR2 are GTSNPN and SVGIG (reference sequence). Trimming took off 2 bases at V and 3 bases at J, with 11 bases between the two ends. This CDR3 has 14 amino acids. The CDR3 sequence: CAWSYGGDNQPQHF. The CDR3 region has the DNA TGTGCCTGGAGTTACGGGGGCGACAATCAGCCCCAGCATTTT.

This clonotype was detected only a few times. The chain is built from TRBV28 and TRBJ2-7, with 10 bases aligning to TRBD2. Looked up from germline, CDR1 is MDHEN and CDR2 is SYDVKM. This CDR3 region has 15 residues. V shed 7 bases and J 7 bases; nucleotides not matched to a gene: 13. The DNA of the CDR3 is TGTGCCAGCAAACTAGCGGGACTAGCTGTGTGGGAGCAGTACTTC. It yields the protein CASKLAGLAVWEQYF.

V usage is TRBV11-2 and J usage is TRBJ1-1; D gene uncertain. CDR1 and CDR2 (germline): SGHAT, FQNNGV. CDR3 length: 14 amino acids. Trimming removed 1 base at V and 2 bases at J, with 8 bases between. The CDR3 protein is CASSLGKANTEAFF. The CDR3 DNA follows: TGTGCCAGCAGCTTAGGGAAAGCAAACACTGAAGCTTTCTTT. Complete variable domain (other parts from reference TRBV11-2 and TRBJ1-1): EAGVAQSPRYKIIEKRQSVAFWCNPISGHATLYWYQQILGQGPKLLIQFQNNGVVDDSQLPKDRFSAERLKGVDSTLKIQPAKLEDSAVYLCASSLGKANTEAFFGQGTRLTVV.

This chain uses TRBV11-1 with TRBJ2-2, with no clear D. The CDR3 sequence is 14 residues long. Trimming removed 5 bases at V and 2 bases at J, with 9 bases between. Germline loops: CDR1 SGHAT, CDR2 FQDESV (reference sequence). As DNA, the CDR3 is TGTGCCAGCAGCCTCCTACCAAACACCGGGGAGCTGTTTTTT. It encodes CASSLLPNTGELFF.

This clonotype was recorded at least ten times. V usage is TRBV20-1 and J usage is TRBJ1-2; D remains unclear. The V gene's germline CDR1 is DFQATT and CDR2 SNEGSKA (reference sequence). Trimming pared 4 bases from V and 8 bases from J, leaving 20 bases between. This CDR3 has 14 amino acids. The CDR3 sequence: CSAKSGPSPGGYTF. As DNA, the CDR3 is TGCAGTGCTAAGAGCGGTCCCAGTCCGGGGGGCTACACCTTC.

CDR3 sequence reads: CASNVGAGNEQFF. The CDR3 coding sequence is TGTGCCAGCAATGTGGGAGCGGGCAATGAGCAGTTCTTC. V and J are TRBV2 and TRBJ2-1, with a weak D call TRBD2 (6 bases). Between the trimmed V and J ends, which lost 7 bases and 6 bases, there was a span of 13 bases. Germline V gives CDR1 SNHLY, CDR2 FYNNEI. The CDR3 loop spans 13 amino acids.

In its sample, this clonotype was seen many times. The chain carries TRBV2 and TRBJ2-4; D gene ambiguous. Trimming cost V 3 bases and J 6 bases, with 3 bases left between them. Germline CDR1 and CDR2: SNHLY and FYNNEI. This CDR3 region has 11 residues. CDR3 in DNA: TGTGCCAGCAGTGACAGAAACATTCAGTACTTC. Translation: CASSDRNIQYF.

CDR3 amino acids: CASSRGTVPYEQYF. The CDR3 DNA sequence: TGTGCCAGCAGCCGCGGGACGGTACCCTACGAGCAGTACTTC. The chain couples TRBV3-1 to TRBJ2-7, with a tentative D call TRBD2 (6 bases). The CDR3 totals 14 residues. V lost 4 bases and J lost 2, with 12 bases in between. CDR1 and CDR2 (germline): LGHDT, YNNKEL (reference sequence).

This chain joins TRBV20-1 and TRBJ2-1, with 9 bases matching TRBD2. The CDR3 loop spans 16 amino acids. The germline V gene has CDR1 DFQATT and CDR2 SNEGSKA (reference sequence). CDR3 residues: CSPGLAGLSSYNEQFF. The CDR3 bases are TGCAGCCCGGGGCTAGCGGGACTAAGCTCCTACAATGAGCAGTTCTTC.

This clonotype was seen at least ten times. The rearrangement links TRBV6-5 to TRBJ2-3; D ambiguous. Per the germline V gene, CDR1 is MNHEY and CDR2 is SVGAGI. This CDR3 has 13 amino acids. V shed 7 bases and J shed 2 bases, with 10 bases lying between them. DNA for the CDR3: TGTGCCAGCATGGCGTTTGTCACAGATACGCAGTATTTT. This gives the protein CASMAFVTDTQYF.

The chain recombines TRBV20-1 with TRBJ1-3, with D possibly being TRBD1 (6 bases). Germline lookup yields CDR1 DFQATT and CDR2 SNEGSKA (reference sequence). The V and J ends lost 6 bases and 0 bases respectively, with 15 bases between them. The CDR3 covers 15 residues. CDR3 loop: CSASTDSSSGNTIYF. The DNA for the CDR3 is TGCAGTGCATCCACGGACAGCAGCTCTGGAAACACCATATATTTT.

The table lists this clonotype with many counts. The CDR3, as DNA: TGTGCCAGCACGCCGAGGGCTAGCGGACTCTACGAGCAGTACTTC. Amino acids: CASTPRASGLYEQYF. The genes are TRBV7-2 and TRBJ2-7; 7 nucleotides align to TRBD2. V shed 7 bases, J shed 3 bases, and the junction held 12 bases outside the gene matches. This CDR3 has 15 amino acids. Germline V lookup: CDR1 SGHTA, CDR2 FQGNSA.

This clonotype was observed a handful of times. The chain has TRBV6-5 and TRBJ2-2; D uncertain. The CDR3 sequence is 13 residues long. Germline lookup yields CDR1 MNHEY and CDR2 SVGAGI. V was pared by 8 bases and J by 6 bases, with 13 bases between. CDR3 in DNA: TGTGCCAGCGGGTTGAGTGGGGCCGGGGAGCTGTTTTTT. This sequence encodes CASGLSGAGELFF.

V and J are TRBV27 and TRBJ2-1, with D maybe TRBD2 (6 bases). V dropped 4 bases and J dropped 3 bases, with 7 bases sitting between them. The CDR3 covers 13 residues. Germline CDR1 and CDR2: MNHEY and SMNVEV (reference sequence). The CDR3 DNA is TGTGCCAGCAGTTCGGGGGTCTACAATGAGCAGTTCTTC. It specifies CASSSGVYNEQFF.